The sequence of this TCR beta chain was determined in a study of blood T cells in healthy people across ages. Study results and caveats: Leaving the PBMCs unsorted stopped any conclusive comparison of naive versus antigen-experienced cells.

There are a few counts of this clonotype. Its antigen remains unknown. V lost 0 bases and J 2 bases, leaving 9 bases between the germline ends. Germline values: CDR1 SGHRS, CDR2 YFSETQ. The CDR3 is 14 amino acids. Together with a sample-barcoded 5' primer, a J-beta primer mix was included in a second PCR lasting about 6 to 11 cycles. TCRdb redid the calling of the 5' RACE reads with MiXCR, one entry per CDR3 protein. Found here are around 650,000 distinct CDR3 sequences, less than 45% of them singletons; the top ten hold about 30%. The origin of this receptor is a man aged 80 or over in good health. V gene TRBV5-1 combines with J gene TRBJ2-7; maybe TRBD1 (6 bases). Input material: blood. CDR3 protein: CASSLDTGPYEQYF. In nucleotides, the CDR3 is TGCGCCAGCAGCTTGGATACAGGGCCCTACGAGCAGTACTTC.